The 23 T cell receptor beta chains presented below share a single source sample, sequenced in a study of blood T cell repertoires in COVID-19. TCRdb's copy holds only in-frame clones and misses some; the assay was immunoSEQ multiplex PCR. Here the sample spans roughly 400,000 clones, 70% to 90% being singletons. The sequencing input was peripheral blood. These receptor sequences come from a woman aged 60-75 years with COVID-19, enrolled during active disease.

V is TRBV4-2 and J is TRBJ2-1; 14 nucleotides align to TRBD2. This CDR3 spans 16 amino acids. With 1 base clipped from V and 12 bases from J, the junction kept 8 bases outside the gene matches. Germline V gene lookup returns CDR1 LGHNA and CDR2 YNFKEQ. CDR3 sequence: CASSQVATSGGARQFF. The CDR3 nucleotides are TGTGCCAGCAGCCAAGTGGCGACTAGCGGGGGGGCGAGGCAGTTCTTC.

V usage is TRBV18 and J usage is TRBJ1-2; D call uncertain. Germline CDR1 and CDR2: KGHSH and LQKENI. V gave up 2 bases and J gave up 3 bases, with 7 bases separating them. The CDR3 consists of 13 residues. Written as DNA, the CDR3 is TGTGCCAGCTCACCAGAGGAGTACTATGGCTACACCTTC. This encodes CASSPEEYYGYTF.

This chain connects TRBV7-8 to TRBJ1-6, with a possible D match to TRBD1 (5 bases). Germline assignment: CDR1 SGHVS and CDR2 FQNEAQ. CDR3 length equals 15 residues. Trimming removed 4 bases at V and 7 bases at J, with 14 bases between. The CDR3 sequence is CASSSPWGQNSPLHF. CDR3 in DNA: TGTGCCAGCAGCTCCCCTTGGGGCCAAAATTCACCCCTCCACTTT.

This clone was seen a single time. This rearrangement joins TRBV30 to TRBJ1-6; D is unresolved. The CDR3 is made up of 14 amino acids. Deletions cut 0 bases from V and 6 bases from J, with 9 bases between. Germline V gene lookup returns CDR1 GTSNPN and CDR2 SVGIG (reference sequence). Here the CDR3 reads CAWSVLYSNSPLHF. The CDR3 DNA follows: TGTGCCTGGAGTGTACTTTACAGTAATTCACCCCTCCACTTT.

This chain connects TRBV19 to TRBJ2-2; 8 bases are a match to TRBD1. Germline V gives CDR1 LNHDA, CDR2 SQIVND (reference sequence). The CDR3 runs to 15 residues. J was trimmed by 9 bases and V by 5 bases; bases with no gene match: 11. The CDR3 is CASSWWRQGYRELFF. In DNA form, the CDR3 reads TGTGCCAGTAGTTGGTGGAGACAGGGGTACCGGGAGCTGTTTTTT. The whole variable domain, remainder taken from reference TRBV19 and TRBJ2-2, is DGGITQSPKYLFRKEGQNVTLSCEQNLNHDAMYWYRQDPGQGLRLIYYSQIVNDFQKGDIAEGYSVSREKKESFPLTVTSAQKNPTAFYLCASSWWRQGYRELFFGEGSRLTVL.

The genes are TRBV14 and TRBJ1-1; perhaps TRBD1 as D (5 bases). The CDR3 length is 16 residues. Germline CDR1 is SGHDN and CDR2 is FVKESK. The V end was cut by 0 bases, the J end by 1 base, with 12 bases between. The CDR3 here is CASSQDRGGWNTEAFF. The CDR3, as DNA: TGTGCCAGCAGCCAAGATCGGGGGGGGTGGAACACTGAAGCTTTCTTT.

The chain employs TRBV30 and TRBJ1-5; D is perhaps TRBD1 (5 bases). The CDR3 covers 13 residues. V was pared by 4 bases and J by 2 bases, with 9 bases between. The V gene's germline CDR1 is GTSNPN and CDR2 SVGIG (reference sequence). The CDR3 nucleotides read TGTGCCTGGACTGGGGCCGGCAATCAGCCCCAGCATTTT. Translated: CAWTGAGNQPQHF.

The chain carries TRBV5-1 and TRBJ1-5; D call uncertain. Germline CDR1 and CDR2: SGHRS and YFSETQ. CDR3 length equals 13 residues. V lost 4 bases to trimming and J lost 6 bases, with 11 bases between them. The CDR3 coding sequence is TGCGCCAGCAGCCCCGGGGATGGTCAGCCCCAGCATTTT. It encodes CASSPGDGQPQHF.

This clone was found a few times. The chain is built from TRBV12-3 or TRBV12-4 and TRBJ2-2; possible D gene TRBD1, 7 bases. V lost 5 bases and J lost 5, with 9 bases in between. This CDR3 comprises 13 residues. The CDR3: CASSPGGTGELFF. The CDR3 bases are TGTGCCAGCAGTCCAGGGGGGACCGGGGAGCTGTTTTTT.

Here the CDR3 reads CATSDAGVDTQYF. In DNA, the CDR3 is TGTGCCACCAGTGATGCCGGGGTAGATACGCAGTATTTT. This rearrangement joins TRBV24-1 to TRBJ2-3; D may be TRBD2 (5 bases). The CDR3 sequence is 13 residues long. The V and J ends lost 3 bases and 5 bases respectively, with 8 bases between them. Looked up from germline, CDR1 is KGHDR and CDR2 is SFDVKD.

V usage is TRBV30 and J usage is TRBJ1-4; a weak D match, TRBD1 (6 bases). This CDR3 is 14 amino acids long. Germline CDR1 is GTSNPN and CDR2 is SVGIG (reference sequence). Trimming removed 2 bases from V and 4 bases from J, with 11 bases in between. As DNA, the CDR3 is TGTGCCTGGAGTCCAGGGGTCGGTAATGAAAAACTGTTTTTT. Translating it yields CAWSPGVGNEKLFF.

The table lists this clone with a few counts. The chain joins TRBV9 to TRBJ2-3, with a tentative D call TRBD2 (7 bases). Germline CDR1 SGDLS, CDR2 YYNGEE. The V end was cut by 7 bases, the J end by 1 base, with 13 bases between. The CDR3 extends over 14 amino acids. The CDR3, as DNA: TGTGCCAGCGACGCGGGGGCTGGCACAGATACGCAGTATTTT. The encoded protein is CASDAGAGTDTQYF.

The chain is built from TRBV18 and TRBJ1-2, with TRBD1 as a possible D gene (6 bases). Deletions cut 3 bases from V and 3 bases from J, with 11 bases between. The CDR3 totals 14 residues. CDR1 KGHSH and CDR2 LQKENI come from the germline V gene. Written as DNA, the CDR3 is TGTGCCAGCTCACCCGACAGGTCCTACTATGGCTACACCTTC. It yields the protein CASSPDRSYYGYTF.

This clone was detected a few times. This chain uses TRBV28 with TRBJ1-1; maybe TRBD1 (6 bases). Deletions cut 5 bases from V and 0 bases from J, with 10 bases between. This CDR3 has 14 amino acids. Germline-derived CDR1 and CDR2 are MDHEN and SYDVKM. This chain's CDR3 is CASSRQVVNTEAFF. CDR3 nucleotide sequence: TGTGCCAGCAGTCGACAGGTAGTGAACACTGAAGCTTTCTTT.

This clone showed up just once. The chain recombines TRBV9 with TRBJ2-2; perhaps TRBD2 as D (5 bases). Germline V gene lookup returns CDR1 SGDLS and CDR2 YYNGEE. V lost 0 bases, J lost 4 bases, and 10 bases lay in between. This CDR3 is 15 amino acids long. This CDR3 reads CASSVVGSGTGELFF. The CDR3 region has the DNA TGTGCCAGCAGCGTAGTAGGGAGTGGCACCGGGGAGCTGTTTTTT.

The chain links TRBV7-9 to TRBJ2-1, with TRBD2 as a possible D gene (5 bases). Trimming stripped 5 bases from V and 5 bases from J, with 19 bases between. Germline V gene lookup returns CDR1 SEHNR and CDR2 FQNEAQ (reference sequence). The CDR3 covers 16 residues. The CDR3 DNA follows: TGTGCCAGCAGCCAGCAAAGCCCGTCCGGGAACAATGAGCAGTTCTTC. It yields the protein CASSQQSPSGNNEQFF.

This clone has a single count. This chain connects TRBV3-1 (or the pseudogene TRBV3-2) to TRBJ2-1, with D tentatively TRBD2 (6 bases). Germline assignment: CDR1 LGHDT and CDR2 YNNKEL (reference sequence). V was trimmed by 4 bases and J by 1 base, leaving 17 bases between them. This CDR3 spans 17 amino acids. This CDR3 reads CASSPSFWGVSYNEQFF. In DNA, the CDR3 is TGTGCCAGCAGCCCGTCATTCTGGGGGGTTTCCTACAATGAGCAGTTCTTC.

CDR3 in amino acids: CATSDRRGPQETQYF. The DNA for the CDR3 is TGTGCCACCAGTGACCGCAGGGGGCCTCAAGAGACCCAGTACTTC. The rearrangement joins TRBV24-1 to TRBJ2-5; TRBD1 matches 8 bases. Germline-derived CDR1 and CDR2 are KGHDR and SFDVKD. The CDR3 sequence is 15 residues long. V lost 4 bases to trimming and J lost 2 bases; unmatched junction nucleotides: 5.

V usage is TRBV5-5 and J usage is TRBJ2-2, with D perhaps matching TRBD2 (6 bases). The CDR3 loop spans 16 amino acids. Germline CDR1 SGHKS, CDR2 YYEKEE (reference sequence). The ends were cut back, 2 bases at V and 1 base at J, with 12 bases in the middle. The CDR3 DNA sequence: TGTGCCAGCAGCTTCTTCGCGGGGATGAACACCGGGGAGCTGTTTTTT. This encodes CASSFFAGMNTGELFF. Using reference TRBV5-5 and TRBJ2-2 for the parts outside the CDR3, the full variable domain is DAGVTQSPTHLIKTRGQQVTLRCSPISGHKSVSWYQQVLGQGPQFIFQYYEKEERGRGNFPDRFSARQFPNYSSELNVNALLLGDSALYLCASSFFAGMNTGELFFGEGSRLTVL.

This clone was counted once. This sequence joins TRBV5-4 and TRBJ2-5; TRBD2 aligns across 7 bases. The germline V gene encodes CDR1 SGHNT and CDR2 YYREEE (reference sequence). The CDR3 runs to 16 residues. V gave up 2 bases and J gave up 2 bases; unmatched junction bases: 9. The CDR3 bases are TGTGCCAGCAGCTTCCAAGGGCCGGGGGGACAAGAGACCCAGTACTTC. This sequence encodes CASSFQGPGGQETQYF. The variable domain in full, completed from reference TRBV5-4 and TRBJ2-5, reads ETGVTQSPTHLIKTRGQQVTLRCSSQSGHNTVSWYQQALGQGPQFIFQYYREEENGRGNFPPRFSGLQFPNYSSELNVNALELDDSALYLCASSFQGPGGQETQYFGPGTRLLVL.

The CDR3 coding sequence is TGTGCCAGCATAACGGCAGGGGTCTCTGGAAACACCATATATTTT. It codes for CASITAGVSGNTIYF. The chain links TRBV28 to TRBJ1-3; D is possibly TRBD1 (6 bases). CDR1 and CDR2 from the germline V gene are MDHEN and SYDVKM. This CDR3 has 15 residues. V shed 7 bases and J shed 0 bases, with 13 bases lying between them.

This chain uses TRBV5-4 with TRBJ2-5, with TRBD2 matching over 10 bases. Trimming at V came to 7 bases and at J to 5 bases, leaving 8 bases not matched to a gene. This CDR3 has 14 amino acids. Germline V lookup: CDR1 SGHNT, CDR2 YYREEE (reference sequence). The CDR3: CASQSGGARETQYF. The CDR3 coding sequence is TGTGCCAGCCAAAGCGGGGGGGCAAGGGAGACCCAGTACTTC.

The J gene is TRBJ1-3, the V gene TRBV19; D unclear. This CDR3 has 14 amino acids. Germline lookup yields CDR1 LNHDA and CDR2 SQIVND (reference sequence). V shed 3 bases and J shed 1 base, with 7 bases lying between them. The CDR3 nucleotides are TGTGCCAGTAGTATCGGGGTTTCTGGAAACACCATATATTTT. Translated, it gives CASSIGVSGNTIYF.